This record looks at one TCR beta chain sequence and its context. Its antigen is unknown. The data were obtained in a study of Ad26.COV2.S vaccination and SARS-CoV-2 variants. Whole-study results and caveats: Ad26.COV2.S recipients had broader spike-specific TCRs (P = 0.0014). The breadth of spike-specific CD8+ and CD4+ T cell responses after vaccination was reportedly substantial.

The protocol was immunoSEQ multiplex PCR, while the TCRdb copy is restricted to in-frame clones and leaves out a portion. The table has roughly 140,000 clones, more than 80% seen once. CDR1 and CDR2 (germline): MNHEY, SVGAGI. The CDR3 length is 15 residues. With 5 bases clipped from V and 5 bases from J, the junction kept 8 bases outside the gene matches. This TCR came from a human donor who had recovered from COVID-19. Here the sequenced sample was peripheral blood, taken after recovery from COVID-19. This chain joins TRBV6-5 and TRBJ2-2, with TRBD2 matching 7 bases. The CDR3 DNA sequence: TGTGCCAGCAGTCTAGACGGAGCGGGAACCGGGGAGCTGTTTTTT. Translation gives CASSLDGAGTGELFF.